The 9 T cell receptor beta chains given below trace back to one sample, sequenced in a study of T cell responses to AZD1222 COVID-19 vaccine. The protocol was immunoSEQ multiplex PCR, while the TCRdb copy is restricted to in-frame clones and leaves out a portion. The top ten clones hold about 9.4% of a sample with about 90,000 clones, almost 90% of them seen once. The material was peripheral blood, obtained on day 0 of MenACWY control vaccination. The receptors originated from an adult in good health.

The V call is TRBV7-2, the J call TRBJ1-2; D not certain. The CDR3 is 16 amino acids. CDR1 SGHTA and CDR2 FQGNSA come from the germline V gene. V dropped 0 bases and J dropped 1 base, with 12 bases sitting between them. CDR3 nucleotides: TGTGCCAGCAGCTTAGCCCTGGCTCCATTTAACTATGGCTACACCTTC. Its protein product is CASSLALAPFNYGYTF.

This chain links TRBV15 with TRBJ2-5; tentative D call: TRBD2 (5 bases). V lost 0 bases and J 4 bases, leaving 9 bases between the germline ends. The CDR3 is 14 residues long. Germline assignment: CDR1 LNHNV and CDR2 YYDKDF (reference sequence). The CDR3 here is CATSRDNGLETQYF. The CDR3, as DNA: TGTGCCACCAGCAGAGATAATGGACTAGAGACCCAGTACTTC.

The chain combines TRBV20-1 with TRBJ1-1; D is undetermined. CDR1 is DFQATT and CDR2 is SNEGSKA in the germline V gene (reference sequence). The V and J ends lost 1 base and 8 bases respectively, with 8 bases between them. The CDR3 consists of 11 residues. The CDR3 DNA sequence: TGCAGTGCTAGAGGGGCGCGCGAAGCTTTCTTT. Protein product: CSARGAREAFF.

The genes are TRBV28 and TRBJ2-3, with a tentative D call TRBD1 (6 bases). Per germline, CDR1 MDHEN and CDR2 SYDVKM. This CDR3 region has 16 residues. With 7 bases removed from V and 3 bases from J, the gap between germline ends came to 20 bases. The CDR3 DNA is TGTGCCAGCATTTCTTCAGGGGTATTTGGGACAGATACGCAGTATTTT. It specifies CASISSGVFGTDTQYF.

The chain combines TRBV29-1 with TRBJ1-3, with no clear D. V was pared by 2 bases and J by 0 bases, with 5 bases between. This CDR3 has 13 amino acids. CDR1 is SQVTM and CDR2 is ANQGSEA in the germline V gene. The CDR3 DNA sequence: TGCAGCGTTGAAAAGGACTCTGGAAACACCATATATTTT. This translates into CSVEKDSGNTIYF.

The V and J genes are TRBV6-5 and TRBJ2-7; TRBD2 aligns across 13 bases. Germline CDR1 reads MNHEY; CDR2 reads SVGAGI. The CDR3 is 16 residues long. Germline trimming cut 2 bases from V and 2 bases from J; bases unmatched to any gene: 3. CDR3 sequence (DNA): TGTGCCAGCAGTTACCAACTAGCGGGGGGGACCTACGAGCAGTACTTC. It specifies CASSYQLAGGTYEQYF.

The V call is TRBV7-2, the J call TRBJ1-2; 7 bases are shared with TRBD1. Per germline, CDR1 SGHTA and CDR2 FQGNSA. V was clipped by 5 bases and J by 2 bases; unmatched bases: 5. This CDR3 contains 14 residues. CDR3 nucleotide sequence: TGTGCCAGCAGCCGTGACAGGGCGAACTATGGCTACACCTTC. It is translated as CASSRDRANYGYTF.

This sequence joins TRBV21-1 and TRBJ1-3; no check of the table's D call, TRBD1, against the DNA was made. TRBV21-1 is a pseudogene segment. The CDR3 spans 16 residues. CDR3 in amino acids: CASSNRFESSGNTIYF. CDR3 nucleotide sequence: TGTGCCAGCAGCAACAGGTTTGAGTCTTCTGGAAACACCATATATTTT.

V usage is TRBV11-3 and J usage is TRBJ1-1, with D maybe TRBD1 (6 bases). The CDR3 contains 14 residues. V was trimmed by 5 bases and J by 0 bases, leaving 10 bases between them. CDR1 SGHNT and CDR2 YENEEA come from the germline V gene. The CDR3 sequence is CASSRGQMNTEAFF. CDR3 bases: TGTGCCAGCAGCCGGGGGCAGATGAACACTGAAGCTTTCTTT.